This T cell receptor beta chain was sequenced in a study of neurological immune-mediated disorders (dated by TCRdb to about 2019). About the full investigation: The study compared peripheral blood TCR-beta repertoires of HTLV-I-associated myelopathy (HAM/TSP) patients, multiple sclerosis patients and healthy controls using UMI-based sequencing. Longitudinal HAM/TSP and healthy donors were sampled at 3 time-points each (about 3-45 month intervals). The cohort comprised 68 subjects: about 15 HAM/TSP patients, 35 or so multiple sclerosis patients and approximately 20 healthy controls. The approximately 110 TCR-beta libraries included longitudinal samples, technical triplicates and paired sorted CD4+ and CD8+ T-cell subsets alongside PBMC samples.

About this clonotype itself: Its antigen is still unknown. No much larger clonotype is one base removed from it; base qualities were not supplied.

Overall study outcomes, separate from this receptor: No identical CDR3 amino acid sequences were found to be shared among expanded clones across subjects, suggesting that TCR-beta repertoires were private in all groups. The highest TCR clonal expansion was observed in HAM/TSP patients, whereas the lowest was observed in MS patients, even when compared with healthy controls.

cDNA synthesis used template-switch 5'RACE with a primer carrying a 10-nucleotide random unique molecular identifier tagging each TCR transcript. Every sequencing run covered 15-18 subjects and yielded more than 160 million TCR-beta sequences. The RNeasy kit was used to extract total RNA. Using the KAPA Real-time Library Amplification kit, TCR-beta VDJ regions were amplified with primers for the TCR constant region and the 5'RACE anchor. Sample indexes and Illumina adaptors were added in a first PCR, after which library yield was increased in a second PCR. The roughly 650 bp TCR product was size-selected on a 2% E-gel SizeSelection system after Ampure bead purification. Before pooling, library quality was assessed on a Bioanalyzer, concentration was determined with Qubit, and library quantification was performed with the Kapa Library Quantification kit. An Illumina HiSeq 2500 sequenced the libraries paired-end 2 x 150 bp. To increase sequence diversity, roughly 24-32% phiX was spiked into each library pool. Per the source publication's procedure: Quality-filtered reads were processed with the UMI-based MiGEC pipeline, which removed over 85% of raw TCR sequences during error correction. VDJ genes were aligned to IMGT germline references, and each clonotype was defined by a unique CDR3 amino acid sequence together with V-J genes. Clonal expansion, Shannon diversity and CDR3 relatedness were evaluated with VDJtools (CalcPairwiseDistances, ClusterSamples), while phylogenetic trees were built in CLCbio workbench. Clones with at least 8 unique UMIs were defined as expanded, with this threshold being based on coefficient-of-variation modelling across technical triplicates. The public sequencing data were trimmed at Q25 with fastp and processed into clonotypes with MiXCR by TCRdb, which kept only in-frame beta chains. Identical CDR3 protein sequences are pooled into one entry, listed with their most common genes and DNA. TCRdb assigned the V and J calls; the authors' analysis was not used. In this sample the table shows approximately 82,000 distinct CDR3 sequences, approximately 13% of which occur a single time. Around 5.3% of the sample goes to the ten largest clones.

Sample time point, as interpreted from the label and publication: longitudinal time-point 2. Unsorted PBMC libraries were generated from 2 million PBMCs stored in RNAlater at -80 °C until RNA extraction. Peripheral blood underwent Ficoll-Hypaque density gradient centrifugation to isolate PBMCs, which were then cryopreserved in liquid nitrogen. The germline V gene supplies CDR1 SGHRS and CDR2 YFSETQ. The junction shows trimming of 4 bases on V and 0 bases on J, plus 14 bases between the germline ends. From the cysteine up to the phenylalanine, the CDR3 has a length of 16 residues. The only DNA kept is the CDR3, 48 bases in frame from the first base.

The receptor comes from a female donor with HTLV-1-associated myelopathy (HAM/TSP). This chain joins TRBV5-1 to TRBJ1-3, with the D segment identity uncertain. Sequencing used PBMCs. Here the CDR3 is given as CASSPDIPYSGNTIYF. The DNA sequence reads TGCGCCAGCAGCCCCGACATCCCCTACTCTGGAAACACCATATATTTT.